The 18 T cell receptor beta chains given below trace back to one sample, sequenced in a study of OX40 agonist ivuxolimab in advanced cancers. The table came from immunoSEQ multiplex PCR; TCRdb's copy has only in-frame clones and leaves some out. The sample records around 20,000 clones, 80% to 90% being singletons. The sample consisted of CD4+ or CD8+ T cells sorted from blood, taken in a trial of the OX40 agonist ivuxolimab. The origin of the receptors is an adult with an advanced solid tumor such as melanoma, head and neck, liver or kidney cancer.

The rearrangement joins TRBV4-1 to TRBJ1-2; 7 positions match TRBD1. Germline trimming cut 1 base from V and 5 bases from J; bases unmatched to any gene: 10. CDR1 is MGHRA, CDR2 YSYEKL, per germline. The length of the CDR3 is 16 residues. Written as DNA, the CDR3 is TGCGCCAGCAGCCAAGGGGTTGCGGGACAGCTATATGGCTACACCTTC. Protein sequence: CASSQGVAGQLYGYTF.

This clone has only a few counts. The chain links TRBV18 to TRBJ2-7; D is tentatively TRBD1 or TRBD2 (5 bases each). Germline CDR1 KGHSH, CDR2 LQKENI. The CDR3 is 13 amino acids. Trimming stripped 0 bases from V and 11 bases from J, with 14 bases between. The CDR3 spells CASSPPGEWVKYF. CDR3 bases: TGTGCCAGCTCACCACCGGGGGAGTGGGTAAAGTACTTC.

The chain links TRBV10-3 to TRBJ2-5, with a weak D call TRBD1 (6 bases). Gene TRBJ2-7 matches the end of the DNA better, so the J call may be wrong. CDR3 length equals 17 residues. The germline V gene has CDR1 ENHRY and CDR2 SYGVKD. CDR3 bases: TGTGCCATCAGTGAGCCGCTTATGGTACAGGGAGTCTACGAGCAGTACTTC. This sequence encodes CAISEPLMVQGVYEQYF.

Here the CDR3 reads CASSLGAGPRYNEQFF. CDR3 in DNA: TGTGCCAGCAGCTTGGGTGCCGGCCCCAGGTACAATGAGCAGTTCTTC. The chain has TRBV5-6 and TRBJ2-1; no clear D gene. The germline gives CDR1 SGHDT, CDR2 YYEEEE. The CDR3 length is 16 residues. Trimming stripped 0 bases from V and 4 bases from J, with 14 bases between.

The chain joins TRBV11-3 to TRBJ1-2, with a possible D match to TRBD1 (5 bases). V lost 0 bases and J lost 0, with 14 bases in between. Per the germline V gene, CDR1 is SGHNT and CDR2 is YENEEA. This CDR3 is built from 17 residues. CDR3 region: CASSLEARQGTNYGYTF. CDR3 in DNA: TGTGCCAGCAGCTTAGAGGCCCGGCAGGGAACTAACTATGGCTACACCTTC.

In this sample, this clone turned up once. The gene calls are TRBV11-2 and TRBJ2-5; 13 bases fit TRBD2. V lost 3 bases, J lost 5 bases, and 6 bases stayed unmatched. This CDR3 has 16 residues. Germline V gene lookup returns CDR1 SGHAT and CDR2 FQNNGV. Here the CDR3 reads CASSFAPGLAGETQYF. The CDR3 nucleotides are TGTGCCAGCAGCTTTGCCCCGGGACTAGCGGGGGAGACCCAGTACTTC.

This clone was detected only a few times. The chain is built from TRBV5-1 and TRBJ1-2, with D hard to call. The V gene lost 0 bases and the J gene lost 3 bases, with 6 bases spanning the gap. Germline CDR1 is SGHRS and CDR2 is YFSETQ. The CDR3 is 13 amino acids. Written as DNA, the CDR3 is TGCGCCAGCAGCTTGGGGCAGGACTATGGCTACACCTTC. Translation gives CASSLGQDYGYTF. Full variable domain (remainder filled in from reference TRBV5-1 and TRBJ1-2): KAGVTQTPRYLIKTRGQQVTLSCSPISGHRSVSWYQQTPGQGLQFLFEYFSETQRNKGNFPGRFSGRQFSNSRSEMNVSTLELGDSALYLCASSLGQDYGYTFGSGTRLTVV.

By share of the sample, this clone is hyperexpanded. V gene TRBV6-5 combines with J gene TRBJ2-1, with TRBD2 matching 12 bases. Per germline, CDR1 MNHEY and CDR2 SVGAGI. Trimming cost V 3 bases and J 10 bases; bases outside gene matches: 7. The CDR3 is 15 amino acids. The CDR3 is CASSYGRLAGAEQFF. The CDR3 DNA sequence: TGTGCCAGCAGTTATGGGAGACTAGCGGGGGCGGAGCAGTTCTTC.

CDR3 protein: CATSRGFGTGGNEQYF. DNA of the CDR3: TGTGCCACCAGCAGAGGTTTCGGGACAGGGGGCAACGAGCAGTACTTC. The V call is TRBV15, the J call TRBJ2-7, with 12 bases fitting TRBD1. Trimming at V came to 1 base and at J to 5 bases, leaving 6 bases not matched to a gene. The CDR3 has 16 amino acids. The germline V gene encodes CDR1 LNHNV and CDR2 YYDKDF (reference sequence).

V and J are TRBV11-3 and TRBJ2-7; the D gene is possibly TRBD2 (5 bases). The CDR3 length is 16 residues. The germline V gene encodes CDR1 SGHNT and CDR2 YENEEA. V was pared by 4 bases and J by 6 bases, with 22 bases between. CDR3 DNA sequence: TGTGCCAGCAGCTCAACTCGAGAGGGCTGGACGGGCGAGCAGTACTTC. Translation gives CASSSTREGWTGEQYF.

This chain joins TRBV4-1 and TRBJ1-2; 8 nucleotides line up with TRBD1. J was trimmed by 4 bases and V by 0 bases; bases with no gene match: 4. The germline V gene encodes CDR1 MGHRA and CDR2 YSYEKL. This CDR3 comprises 15 residues. This chain's CDR3 is CASSQEGQVVYGYTF. The CDR3 nucleotides are TGCGCCAGCAGCCAAGAGGGACAGGTCGTCTATGGCTACACCTTC.

The chain links TRBV5-1 to TRBJ2-5; 8 nucleotides align to TRBD2. The V gene's germline CDR1 is SGHRS and CDR2 YFSETQ. V gave up 4 bases and J gave up 7 bases; unmatched junction bases: 18. The CDR3 contains 17 residues. In DNA form, the CDR3 reads TGCGCCAGCAGCGCGGACTCCGGGACTGGCGCGGGGGGGACCCAGTACTTC. This translates into CASSADSGTGAGGTQYF.

In its sample, this clone was seen a few times. This chain joins TRBV7-3 and TRBJ2-1, with 9 bases matching TRBD2. Germline values: CDR1 SGHTA, CDR2 FQGTGA. V gave up 3 bases and J gave up 8 bases; unmatched junction bases: 20. This CDR3 contains 19 residues. CDR3 nucleotide sequence: TGTGCCAGCAGCTTGACTAGCGGAGAACTACTGACCCGCCACCATGAGCAGTTCTTC. This encodes CASSLTSGELLTRHHEQFF.

This clone was seen only once. The chain links TRBV5-4 to TRBJ2-2; TRBD2 is a possible D gene (6 bases). The germline gives CDR1 SGHNT, CDR2 YYREEE (reference sequence). The V end was cut by 1 base, the J end by 7 bases, with 20 bases between. This CDR3 comprises 17 residues. In DNA form, the CDR3 reads TGTGCCAGCAGCTTGAAAGGGGAGCTGACCGGGGGCGGGGAGCTGTTTTTT. This sequence encodes CASSLKGELTGGGELFF.

This rearrangement joins TRBV6-5 to TRBJ2-7, with D perhaps TRBD1 (5 bases). Trimming pared 7 bases from V and 1 base from J, leaving 11 bases between. Germline V gives CDR1 MNHEY, CDR2 SVGAGI. The CDR3 sequence is 13 residues long. The DNA of the CDR3 is TGTGCCAGCAAACCAGGACAATCCTACGAGCAGTACTTC. Translating it yields CASKPGQSYEQYF.

This chain connects TRBV7-8 to TRBJ1-1, with D perhaps matching TRBD1 (6 bases). This CDR3 is built from 13 residues. CDR1 and CDR2 from the germline V gene are SGHVS and FQNEAQ. Between the trimmed V and J ends, which lost 3 bases and 10 bases, there was a span of 15 bases. CDR3 region: CASSLSTGLVAFF. CDR3 nucleotide sequence: TGTGCCAGCAGCTTGAGTACAGGGCTGGTAGCTTTCTTT.

V and J are TRBV9 and TRBJ1-2; TRBD1 is a possible D gene (5 bases). The CDR3 loop spans 14 amino acids. Germline lookup yields CDR1 SGDLS and CDR2 YYNGEE. Trimming stripped 3 bases from V and 4 bases from J, with 13 bases between. CDR3 in DNA: TGTGCCAGCAGCGCAGCTGGGACTGGCTATGGCTACACCTTC. Amino acid sequence: CASSAAGTGYGYTF.

This clone was counted only a few times. The V and J genes are TRBV9 and TRBJ1-6; D remains unclear. CDR1 and CDR2 (germline): SGDLS, YYNGEE. The CDR3 runs to 18 residues. The V and J ends lost 4 bases and 4 bases respectively, with 21 bases between them. CDR3 region: CASSSQPDGSDYNSPLHF. The CDR3 DNA is TGTGCCAGCAGCTCGCAACCAGACGGATCTGATTATAATTCACCCCTCCACTTT. The entire variable domain, with the rest obtained from reference TRBV9 and TRBJ1-6, is as follows: DSGVTQTPKHLITATGQRVTLRCSPRSGDLSVYWYQQSLDQGLQFLIQYYNGEERAKGNILERFSAQQFPDLHSELNLSSLELGDSALYFCASSSQPDGSDYNSPLHFGNGTRLTVT.